The present T cell receptor (beta chain) was sequenced within a study of T cell repertoires in cytomegalovirus infection (dated by TCRdb to between 2018 and 2020). Regarding the complete study: The peptide stimulations were aimed at well-studied HLA-B-restricted epitopes as well as recently identified HLA-C-restricted CMV epitopes, whose presentation resists viral immunomodulation. Donor HLA type was relevant to the analysis, as public TCR beta signatures indicated carriage of CMV infection together with the matching HLA type. Broader findings and caveats from the paper: In both this cohort and an independent roughly 350-donor cohort, the cumulative frequency of public TCR beta family members distinguished carriers of CMV infection plus the relevant HLA type. The ex vivo response was dominated by HLA-C-restricted CMV-specific TCR beta clonotypes, and the single most frequent clonotype in two of eight donors was supplied by these HLA-C-restricted clonotypes.

This clonotype turned up a few times. No cognate antigen has been identified for it. No much larger clone exists at a distance of one base, and base qualities are not known. The treatment or condition label for this specimen denotes: in vitro stimulation with specific CMV peptide epitopes to enrich CMV-specific T cells. Sequencing instrument: Illumina HiSeq 1500. The raw public data were reprocessed by TCRdb itself: fastp quality trimming at Q25, MiXCR clonotype calling, in-frame beta chains only. Each CDR3 protein appears once, grouped with its most common genes and DNA. The sample data list around 99,000 distinct CDR3 sequences, and about 30% of these were observed just once. The ten largest clones add up to roughly three quarters of the sample. The source of this sequence is a human donor in good health (CMV status not recorded). Some clones in this sample may be carry-over from other donors' samples. The starting material was CD8+ T cells from cultured PBMCs, obtained from culture after CMV antigen stimulation.

The CDR3 has the sequence CASSLAQGMNSPLHF. Read as DNA, the sequence is TGTGCCAGCAGCTTAGCTCAGGGTATGAATTCACCCCTCCACTTT. The rearranged chain carries TRBV7-6 and TRBJ1-6; TRBD1 is a weak D gene call, 5 bases matching. Trimming removed 0 bases from V and 7 bases from J, leaving 10 bases between the germline ends. There are 15 amino acids in the CDR3, from cysteine to phenylalanine inclusive. CDR3 DNA only is kept here, 45 bases in frame from base 1. CDR1 SGHVS and CDR2 FNYEAQ are derived from the germline V gene.